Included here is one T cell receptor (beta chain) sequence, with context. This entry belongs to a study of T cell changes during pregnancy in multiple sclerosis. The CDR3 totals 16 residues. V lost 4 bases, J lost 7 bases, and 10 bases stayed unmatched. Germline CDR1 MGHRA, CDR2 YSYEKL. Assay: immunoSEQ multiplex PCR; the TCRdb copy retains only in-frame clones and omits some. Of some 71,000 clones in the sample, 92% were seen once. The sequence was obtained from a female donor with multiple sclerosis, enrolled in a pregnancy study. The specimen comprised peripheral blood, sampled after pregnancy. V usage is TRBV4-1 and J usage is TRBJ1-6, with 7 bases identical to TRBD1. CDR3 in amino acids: CASSRRTTGRNSPLHF. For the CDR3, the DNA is TGCGCCAGCAGCCGCAGAACGACAGGGCGGAATTCACCCCTCCACTTT.